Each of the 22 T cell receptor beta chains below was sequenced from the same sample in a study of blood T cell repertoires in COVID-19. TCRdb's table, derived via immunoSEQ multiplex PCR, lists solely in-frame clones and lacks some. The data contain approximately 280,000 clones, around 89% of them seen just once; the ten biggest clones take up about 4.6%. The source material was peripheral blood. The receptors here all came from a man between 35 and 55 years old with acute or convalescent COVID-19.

The CDR3 reads CASSFGGTGSYEQYF. CDR3 nucleotides: TGCGCCAGCAGTTTTGGTGGGACAGGGTCCTACGAGCAGTACTTC. V gene TRBV5-1 combines with J gene TRBJ2-7; 9 positions match TRBD1. Germline-derived CDR1 and CDR2 are SGHRS and YFSETQ. Germline trimming cut 5 bases from V and 1 base from J; bases unmatched to any gene: 7. The CDR3 consists of 15 residues.

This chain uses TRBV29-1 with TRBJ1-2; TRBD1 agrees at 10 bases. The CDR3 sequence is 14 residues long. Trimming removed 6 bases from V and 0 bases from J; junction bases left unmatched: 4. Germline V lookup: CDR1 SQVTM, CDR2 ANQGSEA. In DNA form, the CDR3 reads TGCAGCGTCGGACAGGGGGTCTCTAACTATGGCTACACCTTC. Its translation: CSVGQGVSNYGYTF.

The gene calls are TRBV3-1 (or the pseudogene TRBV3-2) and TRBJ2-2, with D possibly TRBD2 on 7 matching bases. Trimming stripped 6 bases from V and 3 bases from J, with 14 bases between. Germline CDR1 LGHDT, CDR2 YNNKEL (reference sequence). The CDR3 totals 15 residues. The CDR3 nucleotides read TGTGCCAGCAGGCTGCGGGGGCCCCACACCGGGGAGCTGTTTTTT. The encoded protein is CASRLRGPHTGELFF.

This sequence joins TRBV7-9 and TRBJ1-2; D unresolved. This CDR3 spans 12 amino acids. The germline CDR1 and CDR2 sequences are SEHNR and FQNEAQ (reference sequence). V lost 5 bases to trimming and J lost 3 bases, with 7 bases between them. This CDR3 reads CASSRGYYGYTF. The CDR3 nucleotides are TGTGCCAGCAGCCGAGGGTACTATGGCTACACCTTC.

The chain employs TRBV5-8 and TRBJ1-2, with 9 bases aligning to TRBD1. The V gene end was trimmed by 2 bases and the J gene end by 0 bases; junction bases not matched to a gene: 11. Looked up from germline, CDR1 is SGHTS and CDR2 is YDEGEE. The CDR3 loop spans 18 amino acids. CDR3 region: CASSFWTGATGSNYGYTF. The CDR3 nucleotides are TGTGCCAGCAGCTTTTGGACAGGGGCCACCGGGTCTAACTATGGCTACACCTTC.

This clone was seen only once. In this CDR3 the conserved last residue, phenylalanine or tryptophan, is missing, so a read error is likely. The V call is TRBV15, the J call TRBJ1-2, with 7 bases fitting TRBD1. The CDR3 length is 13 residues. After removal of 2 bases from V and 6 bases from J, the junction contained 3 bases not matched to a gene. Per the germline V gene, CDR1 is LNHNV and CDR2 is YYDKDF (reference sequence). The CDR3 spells CATSRLTGDGYTL. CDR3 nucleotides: TGTGCCACCAGCAGACTCACAGGGGATGGCTACACCCTC.

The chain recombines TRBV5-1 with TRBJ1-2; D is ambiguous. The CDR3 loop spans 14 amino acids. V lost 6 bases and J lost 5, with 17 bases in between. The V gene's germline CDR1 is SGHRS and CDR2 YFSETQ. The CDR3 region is CASTNSRFGYGYTF. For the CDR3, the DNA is TGCGCCAGCACCAATTCCCGGTTCGGGTATGGCTACACCTTC.

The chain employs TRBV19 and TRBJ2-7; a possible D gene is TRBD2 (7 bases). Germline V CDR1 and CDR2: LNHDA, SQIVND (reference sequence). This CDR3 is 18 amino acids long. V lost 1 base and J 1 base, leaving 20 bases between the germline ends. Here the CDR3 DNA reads TGTGCCAGTAGTATAGGCCCCAGCGTGGGGGGGCAATCCTACGAGCAGTACTTC. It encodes CASSIGPSVGGQSYEQYF.

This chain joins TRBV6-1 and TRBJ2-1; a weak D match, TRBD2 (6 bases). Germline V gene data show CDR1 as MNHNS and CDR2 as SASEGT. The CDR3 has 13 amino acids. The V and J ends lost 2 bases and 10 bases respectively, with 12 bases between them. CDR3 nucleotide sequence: TGTGCCAGCAGTGAAATATGGAGCGGGGAGCAGTTCTTC. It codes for CASSEIWSGEQFF.

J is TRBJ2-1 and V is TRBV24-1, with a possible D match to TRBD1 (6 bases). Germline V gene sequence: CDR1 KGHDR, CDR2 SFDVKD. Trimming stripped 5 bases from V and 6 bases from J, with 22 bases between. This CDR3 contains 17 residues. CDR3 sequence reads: CATSGPQTGAGVNEQFF. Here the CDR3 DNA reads TGTGCCACCAGTGGACCCCAGACCGGGGCAGGGGTCAATGAGCAGTTCTTC.

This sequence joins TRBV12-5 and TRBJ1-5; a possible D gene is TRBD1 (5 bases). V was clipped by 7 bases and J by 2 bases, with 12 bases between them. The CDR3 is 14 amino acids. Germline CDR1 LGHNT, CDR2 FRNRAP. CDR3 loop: CASARWGGNQPQHF. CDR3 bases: TGTGCTAGTGCCCGGTGGGGCGGCAATCAGCCCCAGCATTTT.

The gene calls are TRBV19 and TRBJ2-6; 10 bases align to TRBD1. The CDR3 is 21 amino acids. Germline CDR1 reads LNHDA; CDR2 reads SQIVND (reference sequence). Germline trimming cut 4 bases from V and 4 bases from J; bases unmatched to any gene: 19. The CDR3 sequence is CASSTRDRGRLTFGGANVLTF. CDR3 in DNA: TGTGCCAGTAGTACCCGGGACAGGGGCCGCCTAACCTTCGGAGGGGCCAACGTCCTGACTTTC. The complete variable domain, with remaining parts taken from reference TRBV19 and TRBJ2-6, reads DGGITQSPKYLFRKEGQNVTLSCEQNLNHDAMYWYRQDPGQGLRLIYYSQIVNDFQKGDIAEGYSVSREKKESFPLTVTSAQKNPTAFYLCASSTRDRGRLTFGGANVLTFGAGSRLTVL.

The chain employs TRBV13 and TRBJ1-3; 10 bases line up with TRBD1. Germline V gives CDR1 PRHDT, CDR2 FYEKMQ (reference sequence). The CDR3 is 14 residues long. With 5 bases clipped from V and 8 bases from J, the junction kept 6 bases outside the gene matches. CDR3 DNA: TGTGCCAGCAGCCCTCGGGACAGGGGAGACACCATATATTTT. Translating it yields CASSPRDRGDTIYF.

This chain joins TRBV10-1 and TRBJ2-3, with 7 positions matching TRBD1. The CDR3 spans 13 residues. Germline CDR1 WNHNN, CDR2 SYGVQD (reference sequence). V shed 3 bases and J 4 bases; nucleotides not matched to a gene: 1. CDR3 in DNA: TGCGCCAGCAGTGAAGGGGGCGCAGATACGCAGTATTTT. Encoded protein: CASSEGGADTQYF.

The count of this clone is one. This CDR3 is CASSLGRNTGELFF. CDR3 in DNA: TGTGCCAGCAGCTTAGGCAGAAACACCGGGGAGCTGTTTTTT. This chain connects TRBV7-2 to TRBJ2-2; D ambiguous. This CDR3 has 14 amino acids. CDR1 and CDR2 (germline): SGHTA, FQGNSA. Trimming left V 1 base short and J 2 bases short, with 5 bases between.

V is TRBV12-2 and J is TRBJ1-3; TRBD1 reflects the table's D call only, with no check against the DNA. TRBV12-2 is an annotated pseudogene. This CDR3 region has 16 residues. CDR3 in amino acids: CASRPIWTGPGNTIYF. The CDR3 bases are TGTGCAAGTCGCCCCATCTGGACAGGGCCTGGAAACACCATATATTTT.

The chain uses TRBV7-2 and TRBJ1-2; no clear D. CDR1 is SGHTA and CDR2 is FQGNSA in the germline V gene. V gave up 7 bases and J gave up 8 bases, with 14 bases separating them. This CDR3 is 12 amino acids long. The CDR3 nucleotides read TGTGCCAGCACCCTCACATCGGAGGGCTACACCTTC. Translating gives CASTLTSEGYTF.

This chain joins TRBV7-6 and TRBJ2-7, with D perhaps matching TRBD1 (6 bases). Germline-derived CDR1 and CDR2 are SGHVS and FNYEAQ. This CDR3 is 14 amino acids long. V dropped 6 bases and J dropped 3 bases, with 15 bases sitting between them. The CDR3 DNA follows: TGTGCCAGCAGTTTGGTTGAGGGGGACTACGAGCAGTACTTC. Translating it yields CASSLVEGDYEQYF.

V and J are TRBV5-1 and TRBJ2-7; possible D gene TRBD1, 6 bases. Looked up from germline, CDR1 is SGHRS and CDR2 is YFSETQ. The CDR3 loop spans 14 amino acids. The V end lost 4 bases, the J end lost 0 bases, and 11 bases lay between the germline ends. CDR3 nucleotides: TGCGCCAGCAGCCCTCAGGGGAACTCCTACGAGCAGTACTTC. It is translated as CASSPQGNSYEQYF.

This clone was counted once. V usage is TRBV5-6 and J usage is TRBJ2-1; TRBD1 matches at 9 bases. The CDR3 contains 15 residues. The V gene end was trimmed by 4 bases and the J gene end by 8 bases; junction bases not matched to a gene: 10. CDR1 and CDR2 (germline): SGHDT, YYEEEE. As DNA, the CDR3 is TGTGCCAGCAGCGTCGGACAGGGGTTTTTGGATGAGCAGTTCTTC. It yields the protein CASSVGQGFLDEQFF.

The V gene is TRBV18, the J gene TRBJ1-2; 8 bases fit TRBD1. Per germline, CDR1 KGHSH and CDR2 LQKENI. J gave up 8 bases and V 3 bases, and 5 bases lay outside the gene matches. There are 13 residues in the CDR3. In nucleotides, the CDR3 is TGTGCCAGCTCACCCGACAGGGGTCGAGGCTACACCTTC. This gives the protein CASSPDRGRGYTF.

The CDR3 protein is CASSLKTAGGGKLFF. The CDR3 region has the DNA TGTGCCAGCAGCTTGAAGACGGCTGGAGGAGGAAAACTGTTTTTT. The gene calls are TRBV5-4 and TRBJ1-4; D call uncertain. The CDR3 sequence is 15 residues long. Trimming shortened V by 1 base and J by 10 bases, and 17 bases separated the two germline ends. CDR1 is SGHNT, CDR2 YYREEE, per germline (reference sequence). Full variable domain (remainder filled in from reference TRBV5-4 and TRBJ1-4): ETGVTQSPTHLIKTRGQQVTLRCSSQSGHNTVSWYQQALGQGPQFIFQYYREEENGRGNFPPRFSGLQFPNYSSELNVNALELDDSALYLCASSLKTAGGGKLFFGSGTQLSVL.